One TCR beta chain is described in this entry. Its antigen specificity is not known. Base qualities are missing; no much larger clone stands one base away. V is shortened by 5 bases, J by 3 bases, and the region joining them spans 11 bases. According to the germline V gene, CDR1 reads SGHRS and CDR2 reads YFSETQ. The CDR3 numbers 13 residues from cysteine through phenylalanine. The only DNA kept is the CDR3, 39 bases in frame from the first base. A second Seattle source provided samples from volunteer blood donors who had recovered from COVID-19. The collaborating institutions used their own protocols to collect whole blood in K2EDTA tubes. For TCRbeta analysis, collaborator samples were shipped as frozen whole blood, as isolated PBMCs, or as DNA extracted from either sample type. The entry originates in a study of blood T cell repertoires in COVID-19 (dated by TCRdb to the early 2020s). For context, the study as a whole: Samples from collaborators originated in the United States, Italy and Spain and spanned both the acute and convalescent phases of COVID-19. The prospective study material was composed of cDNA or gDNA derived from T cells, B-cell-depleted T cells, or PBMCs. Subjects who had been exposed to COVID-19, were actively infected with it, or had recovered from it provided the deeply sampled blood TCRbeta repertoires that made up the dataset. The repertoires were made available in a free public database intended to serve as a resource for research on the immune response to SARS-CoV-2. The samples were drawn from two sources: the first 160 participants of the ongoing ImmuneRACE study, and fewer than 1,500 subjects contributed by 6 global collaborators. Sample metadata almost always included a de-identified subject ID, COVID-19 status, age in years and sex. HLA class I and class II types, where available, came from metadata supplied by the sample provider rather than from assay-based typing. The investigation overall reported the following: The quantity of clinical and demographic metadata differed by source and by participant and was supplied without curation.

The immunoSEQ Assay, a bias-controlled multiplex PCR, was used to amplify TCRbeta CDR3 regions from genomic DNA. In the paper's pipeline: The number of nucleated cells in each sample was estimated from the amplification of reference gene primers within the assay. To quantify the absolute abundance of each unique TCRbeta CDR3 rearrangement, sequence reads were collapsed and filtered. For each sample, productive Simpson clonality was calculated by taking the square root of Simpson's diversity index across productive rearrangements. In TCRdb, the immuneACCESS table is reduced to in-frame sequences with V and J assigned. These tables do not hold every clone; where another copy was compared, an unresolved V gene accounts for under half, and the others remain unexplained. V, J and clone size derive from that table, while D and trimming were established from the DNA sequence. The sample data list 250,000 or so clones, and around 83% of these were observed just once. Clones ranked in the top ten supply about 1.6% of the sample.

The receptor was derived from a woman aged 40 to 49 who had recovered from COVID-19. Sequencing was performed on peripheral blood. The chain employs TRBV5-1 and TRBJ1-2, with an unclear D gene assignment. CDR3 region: CASRLTSDYGYTF. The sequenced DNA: TGCGCCAGCAGATTGACAAGCGACTATGGCTACACCTTC. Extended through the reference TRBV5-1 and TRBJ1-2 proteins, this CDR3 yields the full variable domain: KAGVTQTPRYLIKTRGQQVTLSCSPISGHRSVSWYQQTPGQGLQFLFEYFSETQRNKGNFPGRFSGRQFSNSRSEMNVSTLELGDSALYLCASRLTSDYGYTFGSGTRLTVV.